This entry features one T cell receptor beta chain sequence. Antigen: not known. The data derive from a study of follicular helper T cells after annual influenza vaccination. Trimming took off 6 bases at V and 1 base at J, with 15 bases between the two ends. Germline loops: CDR1 MNHEY, CDR2 SVGAGI. CDR3 length equals 15 residues. Repertoires were generated with immunoSEQ multiplex PCR, while TCRdb's copy carries only in-frame clones and drops some. The sample holds about 8,700 clones, 70% to 80% seen once. The time point here: 2014-2015 season, pre-vaccination. Community-dwelling subjects without influenza vaccination in the prior 6 months were enrolled. Donors with HIV/AIDS, active malignancy, immunomodulators or active illness were excluded. Non-naive CD4+CXCR5+PD-1+ cTfh were sorted into ICOS+CD38+ and ICOS-CD38- fractions. Study-wide results and caveats: ICOS+CD38+ cTfh clonality change tracked circulating plasmablast frequency change.

Sequences were derived from CXCR5+ CD38- circulating T follicular helper cells from blood, sampled on the day of influenza vaccination. Subset specified: circulating Tfh, non-naive CD4+CXCR5+PD-1+ (ICOS+CD38+ or ICOS-CD38-). The TCR originated in an adult who received the influenza vaccine. The chain has TRBV6-5 and TRBJ1-2; D is perhaps TRBD1 (6 bases). In DNA, the CDR3 is TGTGCCAGCAGAAAGCAGGGGAACTATAACTATGGCTACACCTTC. Its protein product is CASRKQGNYNYGYTF.